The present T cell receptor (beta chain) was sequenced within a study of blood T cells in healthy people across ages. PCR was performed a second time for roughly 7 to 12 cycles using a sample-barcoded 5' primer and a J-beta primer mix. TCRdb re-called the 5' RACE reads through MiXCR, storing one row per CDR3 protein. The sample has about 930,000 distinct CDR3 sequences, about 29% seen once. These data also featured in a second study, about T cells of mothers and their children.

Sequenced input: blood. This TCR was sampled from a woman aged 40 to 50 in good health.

CDR3 sequence (DNA): TGTGCCAGCAGACTTTTAGATGGCTACACCTTC. Translation gives CASRLLDGYTF. The chain has TRBV6-2 or TRBV6-3 and TRBJ1-2; D gene ambiguous. The V end was cut by 6 bases, the J end by 6 bases, with 8 bases between. The V gene's germline CDR1 is MNHEY and CDR2 SVGEGT. This CDR3 has 11 residues.